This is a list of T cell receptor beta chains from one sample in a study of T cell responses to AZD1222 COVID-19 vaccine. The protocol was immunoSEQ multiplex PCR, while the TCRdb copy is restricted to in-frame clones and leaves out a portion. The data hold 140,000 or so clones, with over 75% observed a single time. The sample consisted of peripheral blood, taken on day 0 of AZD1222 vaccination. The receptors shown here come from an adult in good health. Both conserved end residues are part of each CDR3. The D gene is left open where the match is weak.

CDR3nt: TGTGCCAGCAGGAAGACCGGACAGGGATCCTACGAGCAGTACTTC
CDR3aa: CASRKTGQGSYEQYF
d_gene: TRBD1
j_gene: TRBJ2-7
v_gene: TRBV5-6

CDR3nt: TGTGCCTGGAGTAACGGGGGGGGCAATCAGCCCCAGCATTTT
CDR3aa: CAWSNGGGNQPQHF
d_gene: NA
j_gene: TRBJ1-5
v_gene: TRBV30

CDR3nt: TGTGCCAGCAGTTCCCGGGGGGGTGGCTACACCTTC
CDR3aa: CASSSRGGGYTF
d_gene: NA
j_gene: TRBJ1-2
v_gene: TRBV12-3/TRBV12-4

CDR3nt: TGTGCCAGCTCACTCTCGGCAGGAACTAACTATGGCTACACCTTC
CDR3aa: CASSLSAGTNYGYTF
d_gene: NA
j_gene: TRBJ1-2
v_gene: TRBV18

CDR3nt: TGTGCCAGCAGCTTAATAGGGGGGACTAGCGGGGTTTCAGAGACCCAGTACTTC
CDR3aa: CASSLIGGTSGVSETQYF
d_gene: TRBD2
j_gene: TRBJ2-5
v_gene: TRBV7-9

CDR3nt: TGCGCCAGCAGCCAAGGGCGACTAGCGGGATCCTACAATGAGCAGTTCTTC
CDR3aa: CASSQGRLAGSYNEQFF
d_gene: TRBD2
j_gene: TRBJ2-1
v_gene: TRBV4-1

CDR3nt: TGCGCCAGCAGCCTAGATGGACAGGGGAACACTGAAGCTTTCTTT
CDR3aa: CASSLDGQGNTEAFF
d_gene: TRBD1
j_gene: TRBJ1-1
v_gene: TRBV5-1

CDR3nt: TGTGCCAGCAGGCCGGTGGTCCAGAGGACTGAAGCTTTCTTT
CDR3aa: CASRPVVQRTEAFF
d_gene: NA
j_gene: TRBJ1-1
v_gene: TRBV14

CDR3nt: TGTGCCAGCAGTGACCGGCAGGGCGCGAACACTGAAGCTTTCTTT
CDR3aa: CASSDRQGANTEAFF
d_gene: NA
j_gene: TRBJ1-1
v_gene: TRBV2

CDR3nt: TGTGCCACCAGCAGATCCACGGTTCGCGGAGAGACCCAGTACTTC
CDR3aa: CATSRSTVRGETQYF
d_gene: NA
j_gene: TRBJ2-5
v_gene: TRBV15

CDR3nt: TGTGCCAGCAGTCGAGGGGGCCTGACGGGGGCTGGGGCCAACGTCCTGACTTTC
CDR3aa: CASSRGGLTGAGANVLTF
d_gene: NA
j_gene: TRBJ2-6
v_gene: TRBV7-6

CDR3nt: TGTGCCAGCAGTTACAAGGCGACAGAAAGCAATCAGCCCCAGCATTTT
CDR3aa: CASSYKATESNQPQHF
d_gene: NA
j_gene: TRBJ1-5
v_gene: TRBV6-5

CDR3nt: TGTGCCAGTAGTATAGATCTCCGGGGGAGAAGTTCACCCCTCCACTTT
CDR3aa: CASSIDLRGRSSPLHF
d_gene: NA
j_gene: TRBJ1-6
v_gene: TRBV19

CDR3nt: TGCGCCAGCCATCCCCGGACAGCATTGAACACTGAAGCTTTCTTT
CDR3aa: CASHPRTALNTEAFF
d_gene: NA
j_gene: TRBJ1-1
v_gene: TRBV5-1